One sample yielded the 30 T cell receptor beta chains listed below, sequenced in a study of blood T cell repertoires in COVID-19. TCRdb keeps only in-frame clones here, not all; method: immunoSEQ multiplex PCR. The sample includes about 140,000 clones, 81% of them seen just once. The specimen sequenced was peripheral blood. These receptors were collected from a human donor in a cohort sampled during active COVID-19.

The chain recombines TRBV20-1 with TRBJ1-5; the D is unclear. In germline, CDR1 is DFQATT, CDR2 SNEGSKA (reference sequence). The CDR3 runs to 13 residues. The germline V and J ends were trimmed by 3 bases and 3 bases, with 9 bases remaining between them. Written as DNA, the CDR3 is TGCAGTGCTAGTAGGGAGGTCAATCAGCCCCAGCATTTT. The encoded protein is CSASREVNQPQHF.

This clone was counted between two and nine times. This chain connects TRBV28 to TRBJ1-5; D remains unclear. The CDR3 runs 12 residues. V lost 5 bases and J 7 bases, leaving 9 bases between the germline ends. The germline gives CDR1 MDHEN, CDR2 SYDVKM. As DNA, the CDR3 is TGTGCCAGCAGTCAGTCCCTCCAGCCCCAGCATTTT. It yields the protein CASSQSLQPQHF.

This chain joins TRBV9 and TRBJ2-7; the match to TRBD2 covers 9 bases. This CDR3 is built from 15 residues. J was trimmed by 5 bases and V by 1 base; bases with no gene match: 7. Germline values: CDR1 SGDLS, CDR2 YYNGEE. The CDR3 bases are TGTGCCAGCAGCGTACTTTCTAGCGGGACCCACGAGCAGTACTTC. Translated, it gives CASSVLSSGTHEQYF.

V and J are TRBV28 and TRBJ1-2; tentatively, D is TRBD1 (6 bases). V was shortened by 3 bases and J by 7 bases, with 15 bases between the two germline ends. This CDR3 contains 14 residues. Germline values: CDR1 MDHEN, CDR2 SYDVKM. The CDR3 here is CASSFQALQGGYTF. CDR3 nucleotides: TGTGCCAGCAGTTTTCAGGCTCTACAGGGTGGCTACACCTTC.

The chain carries TRBV3-1 (or the pseudogene TRBV3-2) and TRBJ2-5; the match to TRBD2 covers 10 bases. Germline-derived CDR1 and CDR2 are LGHDT and YNNKEL (reference sequence). V gave up 0 bases and J gave up 2 bases; unmatched junction bases: 9. The length of the CDR3 is 18 residues. The CDR3 DNA is TGTGCCAGCAGCCAAGAATTCGTCGGAGCGGGAGGGCAAGAGACCCAGTACTTC. It is translated as CASSQEFVGAGGQETQYF.

The chain combines TRBV28 with TRBJ1-4; 7 bases map to TRBD1. V trimming: 6 bases; J trimming: 7 bases; junction bases outside the gene matches: 8. Germline-derived CDR1 and CDR2 are MDHEN and SYDVKM. The CDR3 is 14 amino acids. The CDR3 bases are TGTGCCAGCAGAGCTCAGGGGGAAAGTGAAAAACTGTTTTTT. It encodes CASRAQGESEKLFF.

This clone was detected once. The gene calls are TRBV11-2 and TRBJ2-7; D gene ambiguous. Trimming stripped 1 base from V and 0 bases from J, with 7 bases between. The germline gives CDR1 SGHAT, CDR2 FQNNGV. This CDR3 spans 14 amino acids. The CDR3 coding sequence is TGTGCCAGCAGCTTAGTTGCTAGCTCCTACGAGCAGTACTTC. As protein: CASSLVASSYEQYF.

The chain has TRBV7-2 and TRBJ2-7; 7 bases map to TRBD2. This CDR3 spans 14 amino acids. V trimming: 4 bases; J trimming: 3 bases; junction bases outside the gene matches: 6. Germline V gives CDR1 SGHTA, CDR2 FQGNSA. CDR3 nucleotides: TGTGCCAGCAGCTCAGGACTAGGGCTCTACGAGCAGTACTTC. It specifies CASSSGLGLYEQYF.

This chain uses TRBV2 with TRBJ2-7; possibly TRBD1 for D (6 bases). Trimming stripped 7 bases from V and 0 bases from J, with 13 bases between. The CDR3 spans 14 residues. Germline assignment: CDR1 SNHLY and CDR2 FYNNEI. CDR3 sequence reads: CASTTRTDSYEQYF. The CDR3 DNA reads TGTGCCAGCACCACTAGGACAGACTCCTACGAGCAGTACTTC.

The V and J genes are TRBV4-1 and TRBJ2-5, with 7 bases fitting TRBD1. The CDR3 extends over 14 amino acids. J gave up 5 bases and V 2 bases, and 5 bases lay outside the gene matches. CDR1 and CDR2 from the germline V gene are MGHRA and YSYEKL. CDR3 in amino acids: CASSQQEQGETQYF. CDR3 sequence (DNA): TGCGCCAGCAGCCAACAGGAACAGGGGGAGACCCAGTACTTC.

The gene calls are TRBV27 and TRBJ2-1, with TRBD1 matching over 7 bases. With 0 bases clipped from V and 3 bases from J, the junction kept 2 bases outside the gene matches. Germline-derived CDR1 and CDR2 are MNHEY and SMNVEV (reference sequence). CDR3 length: 15 amino acids. This CDR3 is CASSLSRDSYNEQFF. The DNA of the CDR3 is TGTGCCAGCAGTTTATCCCGGGACAGCTACAATGAGCAGTTCTTC.

The chain uses TRBV4-2 and TRBJ1-2, with a weak D call TRBD1 (5 bases). Germline V gene lookup returns CDR1 LGHNA and CDR2 YNFKEQ. The V end was cut by 0 bases, the J end by 7 bases, with 15 bases between. The CDR3 has 15 amino acids. CDR3 region: CASSQDKGRFSGYTF. CDR3 coding DNA: TGTGCCAGCAGCCAAGACAAGGGGCGCTTCTCTGGCTACACCTTC.

The chain uses TRBV28 and TRBJ1-4, with 7 bases matching TRBD1. With 5 bases clipped from V and 7 bases from J, the junction kept 10 bases outside the gene matches. This CDR3 region has 15 residues. CDR1 and CDR2 (germline): MDHEN, SYDVKM. CDR3 region: CASSPPEGAGEKLFF. CDR3 in DNA: TGTGCCAGCAGTCCCCCGGAGGGGGCCGGTGAAAAACTGTTTTTT.

This chain joins TRBV5-1 and TRBJ2-1; tentative D call: TRBD2 (5 bases). The CDR3 runs to 15 residues. Germline loops: CDR1 SGHRS, CDR2 YFSETQ. V dropped 4 bases and J dropped 7 bases, with 18 bases sitting between them. The CDR3 protein is CASSLREGRWNEQFF. The CDR3 nucleotides are TGCGCCAGCAGCCTTCGAGAGGGCCGGTGGAATGAGCAGTTCTTC.

The V gene is TRBV10-3, the J gene TRBJ2-2; TRBD2 aligns across 16 bases. V lost 5 bases to trimming and J lost 7 bases; unmatched junction nucleotides: 16. CDR1 is ENHRY, CDR2 SYGVKD, per germline. The CDR3 length is 20 residues. The CDR3 DNA is TGTGCCATCAGTCAGCGCCCTCCGGGACTAGCGGGAGGGATCAGCGGGGAGCTGTTTTTT. It translates to CAISQRPPGLAGGISGELFF.

The V call is TRBV15, the J call TRBJ2-7; perhaps TRBD1 as D (5 bases). V was shortened by 0 bases and J by 3 bases, with 9 bases between the two germline ends. CDR1 and CDR2 (germline): LNHNV, YYDKDF (reference sequence). The CDR3 length is 14 residues. Here the CDR3 reads CATSREGQNYEQYF. Here the CDR3 DNA reads TGTGCCACCAGCAGAGAGGGGCAGAACTACGAGCAGTACTTC.

The chain joins TRBV18 to TRBJ2-7; 7 positions agree with TRBD1. The J segment lost 4 bases and the V segment lost 2 bases, leaving 8 bases of the junction unmatched. The germline V gene has CDR1 KGHSH and CDR2 LQKENI. This CDR3 has 15 residues. Here the CDR3 reads CASSPTGTVGYEQYF. CDR3 DNA sequence: TGTGCCAGCTCACCAACCGGGACAGTCGGGTACGAGCAGTACTTC. Complete variable domain (other parts from reference TRBV18 and TRBJ2-7): NAGVMQNPRHLVRRRGQEARLRCSPMKGHSHVYWYRQLPEEGLKFMVYLQKENIIDESGMPKERFSAEFPKEGPSILRIQQVVRGDSAAYFCASSPTGTVGYEQYFGPGTRLTVT.

V and J are TRBV9 and TRBJ2-7, with D possibly TRBD2 on 5 matching bases. V lost 0 bases and J lost 3, with 13 bases in between. The CDR3 length is 15 residues. Germline values: CDR1 SGDLS, CDR2 YYNGEE. DNA for the CDR3: TGTGCCAGCAGCGTAGCTTCGGGGTTCATCTACGAGCAGTACTTC. Amino acid sequence: CASSVASGFIYEQYF.

V usage is TRBV6-2 or TRBV6-3 and J usage is TRBJ1-1, with 9 bases matching TRBD1. V lost 5 bases, J lost 9 bases, and 4 bases stayed unmatched. Germline V CDR1 and CDR2: MNHEY, SVGEGT. The length of the CDR3 is 12 residues. CDR3 loop: CASSQQGAKAFF. CDR3 in DNA: TGTGCCAGCAGTCAACAGGGGGCTAAAGCTTTCTTT.

V is TRBV18 and J is TRBJ2-7; 8 nucleotides line up with TRBD1. The V gene end was trimmed by 5 bases and the J gene end by 3 bases; junction bases not matched to a gene: 6. The germline CDR1 and CDR2 sequences are KGHSH and LQKENI. The CDR3 sequence is 14 residues long. CDR3: CASSTRQGSYEQYF. The CDR3 DNA sequence: TGTGCCAGCTCAACTCGACAGGGGAGCTACGAGCAGTACTTC.

The chain employs TRBV27 and TRBJ2-3; a possible D gene is TRBD2 (6 bases). V gave up 6 bases and J gave up 4 bases, with 11 bases separating them. This CDR3 region has 13 residues. In germline, CDR1 is MNHEY, CDR2 SMNVEV (reference sequence). CDR3 region: CASRERAADTQYF. The CDR3, as DNA: TGTGCCAGCAGGGAGCGGGCGGCAGATACGCAGTATTTT.

There are a few counts of this clone. This chain uses TRBV28 with TRBJ1-4; the match to TRBD1 covers 9 bases. CDR3 length equals 13 residues. Germline loops: CDR1 MDHEN, CDR2 SYDVKM. Germline trimming cut 8 bases from V and 7 bases from J; bases unmatched to any gene: 5. CDR3 in amino acids: CASYRGLGEKLFF. In DNA, the CDR3 is TGTGCCAGCTACAGGGGGCTAGGTGAAAAACTGTTTTTT.

The CDR3 loop is CASSLAAGVWETQYF. In DNA form, the CDR3 reads TGCGCCAGCAGCTTGGCGGCAGGGGTGTGGGAGACCCAGTACTTC. This sequence joins TRBV5-1 and TRBJ2-5, with a weak D call TRBD1 (6 bases). The CDR3 consists of 15 residues. The V and J ends lost 0 bases and 5 bases respectively, with 14 bases between them. CDR1 is SGHRS, CDR2 YFSETQ, per germline. Full variable domain (rest looked up from reference TRBV5-1 and TRBJ2-5): KAGVTQTPRYLIKTRGQQVTLSCSPISGHRSVSWYQQTPGQGLQFLFEYFSETQRNKGNFPGRFSGRQFSNSRSEMNVSTLELGDSALYLCASSLAAGVWETQYFGPGTRLLVL.

The table lists this clone with a count of one. The chain recombines TRBV7-8 with TRBJ2-3; 13 bases map to TRBD2. Germline CDR1 reads SGHVS; CDR2 reads FQNEAQ. The CDR3 is made up of 20 amino acids. Trimming cost V 5 bases and J 4 bases; bases outside gene matches: 18. CDR3 protein: CASSRSEKGAGLAGADTQYF. CDR3 DNA sequence: TGTGCCAGCAGCCGATCCGAAAAGGGAGCAGGACTAGCGGGGGCAGATACGCAGTATTTT.

The V call is TRBV11-2, the J call TRBJ2-7, with D uncertain. From germline, CDR1 is SGHAT and CDR2 FQNNGV. This CDR3 spans 15 amino acids. The V end was cut by 3 bases, the J end by 3 bases, with 15 bases between. As DNA, the CDR3 is TGTGCCAGCAGCTTTAGGTCCGAGGTAGACTACGAGCAGTACTTC. Residues: CASSFRSEVDYEQYF.

This clone occurred once. This sequence joins TRBV28 and TRBJ1-3; 8 positions match TRBD1. V was clipped by 4 bases and J by 4 bases; unmatched bases: 6. Per germline, CDR1 MDHEN and CDR2 SYDVKM. The CDR3 runs 15 residues. The CDR3 region is CASSWGQVRGNTIYF. Written as DNA, the CDR3 is TGTGCCAGCAGTTGGGGACAGGTTAGGGGAAACACCATATATTTT. Supplemented by reference TRBV28 and TRBJ1-3, the full variable domain reads DVKVTQSSRYLVKRTGEKVFLECVQDMDHENMFWYRQDPGLGLRLIYFSYDVKMKEKGDIPEGYSVSREKKERFSLILESASTNQTSMYLCASSWGQVRGNTIYFGEGSWLTVV.

This clone showed up many times. The chain links TRBV4-3 to TRBJ2-5; tentative D call: TRBD1 (6 bases). The V end was cut by 0 bases, the J end by 5 bases, with 13 bases between. The CDR3 is 15 residues long. Germline V gene sequence: CDR1 LGHNA, CDR2 YSLEER. The CDR3 spells CASSQEWGTWETQYF. The CDR3 nucleotides are TGCGCCAGCAGCCAAGAGTGGGGGACATGGGAGACCCAGTACTTC.

This clone was seen more than once but under ten times. V usage is TRBV6-6 and J usage is TRBJ1-6; 11 bases line up with TRBD1. Germline V gives CDR1 MNHNY, CDR2 SVGAGI (reference sequence). Trimming took 6 bases from V and 9 from J; bases not matched to a gene: 7. This CDR3 is 15 amino acids long. The CDR3 DNA reads as TGTGCCAGCAGGCCGGGACAGGGGGGGAGTTCACCCCTCCACTTT. Its translation: CASRPGQGGSSPLHF.

The chain links TRBV7-9 to TRBJ1-3; 7 bases fit TRBD1. CDR1 and CDR2 (germline): SEHNR, FQNEAQ (reference sequence). There are 17 residues in the CDR3. Trimming at V came to 4 bases and at J to 4 bases, leaving 13 bases not matched to a gene. DNA for the CDR3: TGTGCCAGCAGCTCGTTCGACAGGGTGTTATACGGAAACACCATATATTTT. Protein: CASSSFDRVLYGNTIYF.

The chain is built from TRBV18 and TRBJ1-2; 8 bases match TRBD1. Germline V gives CDR1 KGHSH, CDR2 LQKENI. The CDR3 has 14 amino acids. The ends lost 2 bases at V and 3 bases at J; junction bases unmatched: 2. CDR3 sequence reads: CASSPNRGDYGYTF. The CDR3 DNA reads TGTGCCAGCTCACCAAACAGGGGGGACTATGGCTACACCTTC.